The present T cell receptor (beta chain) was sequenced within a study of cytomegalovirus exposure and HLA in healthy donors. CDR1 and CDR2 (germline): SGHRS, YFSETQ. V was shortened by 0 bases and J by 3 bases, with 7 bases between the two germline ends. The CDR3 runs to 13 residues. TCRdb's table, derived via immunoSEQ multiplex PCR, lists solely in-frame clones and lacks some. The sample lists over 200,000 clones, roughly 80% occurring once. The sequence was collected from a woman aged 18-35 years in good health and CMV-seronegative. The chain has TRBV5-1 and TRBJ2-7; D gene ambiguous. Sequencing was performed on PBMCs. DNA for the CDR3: TGCGCCAGCAGCTTGGAGGTGGGCTACGAGCAGTACTTC. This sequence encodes CASSLEVGYEQYF. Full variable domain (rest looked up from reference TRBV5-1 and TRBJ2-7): KAGVTQTPRYLIKTRGQQVTLSCSPISGHRSVSWYQQTPGQGLQFLFEYFSETQRNKGNFPGRFSGRQFSNSRSEMNVSTLELGDSALYLCASSLEVGYEQYFGPGTRLTVT.